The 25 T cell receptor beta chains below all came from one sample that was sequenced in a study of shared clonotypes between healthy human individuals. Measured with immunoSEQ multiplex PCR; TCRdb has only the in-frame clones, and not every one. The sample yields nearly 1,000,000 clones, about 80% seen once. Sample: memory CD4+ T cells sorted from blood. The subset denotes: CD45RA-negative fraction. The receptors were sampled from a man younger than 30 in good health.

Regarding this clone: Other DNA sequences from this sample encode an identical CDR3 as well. This chain's CDR3 is CASSPPGSDTQYF. CDR3 DNA sequence: TGTGCCAGCAGCCCACCTGGCTCAGATACGCAGTATTTT. V and J are TRBV9 and TRBJ2-3, with D uncertain. From germline, CDR1 is SGDLS and CDR2 YYNGEE. This CDR3 is 13 amino acids long. The ends were cut back, 4 bases at V and 4 bases at J, with 10 bases in the middle.

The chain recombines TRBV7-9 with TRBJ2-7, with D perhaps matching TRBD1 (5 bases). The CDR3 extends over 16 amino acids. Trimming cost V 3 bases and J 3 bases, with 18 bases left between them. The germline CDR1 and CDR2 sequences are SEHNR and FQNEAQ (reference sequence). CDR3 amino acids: CASSFLQVRFVYEQYF. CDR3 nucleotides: TGTGCCAGCAGCTTCCTACAGGTCCGGTTTGTCTACGAGCAGTACTTC.

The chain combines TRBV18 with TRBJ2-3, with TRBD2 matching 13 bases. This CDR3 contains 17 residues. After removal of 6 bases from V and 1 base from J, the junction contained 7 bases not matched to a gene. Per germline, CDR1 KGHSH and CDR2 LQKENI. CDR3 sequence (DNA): TGTGCCAGCTCCTGGACTAGCGGGAGCGGAGGCACAGATACGCAGTATTTT. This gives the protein CASSWTSGSGGTDTQYF. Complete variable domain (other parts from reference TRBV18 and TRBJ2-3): NAGVMQNPRHLVRRRGQEARLRCSPMKGHSHVYWYRQLPEEGLKFMVYLQKENIIDESGMPKERFSAEFPKEGPSILRIQQVVRGDSAAYFCASSWTSGSGGTDTQYFGPGTRLTVL.

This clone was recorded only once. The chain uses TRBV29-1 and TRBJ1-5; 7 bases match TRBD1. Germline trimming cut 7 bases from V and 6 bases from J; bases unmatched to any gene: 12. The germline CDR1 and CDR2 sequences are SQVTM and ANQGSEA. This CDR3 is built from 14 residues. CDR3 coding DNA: TGCAGCGCCGCGACAGGGTACTTTGGTCAGCCCCAGCATTTT. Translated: CSAATGYFGQPQHF.

The CDR3 reads CASIRSGQGIYEQYF. The CDR3 DNA reads as TGTGCCAGCATCAGGTCGGGACAGGGAATCTACGAGCAGTACTTC. The chain couples TRBV11-2 to TRBJ2-7; 9 bases agree with TRBD1. The CDR3 length is 15 residues. CDR1 and CDR2 from the germline V gene are SGHAT and FQNNGV. V lost 7 bases and J lost 3; bases outside the gene matches: 10.

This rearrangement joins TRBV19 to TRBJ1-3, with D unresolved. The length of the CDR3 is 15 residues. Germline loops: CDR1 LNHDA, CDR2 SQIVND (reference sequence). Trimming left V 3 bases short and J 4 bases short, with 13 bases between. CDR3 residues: CASSIPTKAGNTIYF. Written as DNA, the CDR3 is TGTGCCAGTAGTATTCCGACGAAGGCGGGAAACACCATATATTTT.

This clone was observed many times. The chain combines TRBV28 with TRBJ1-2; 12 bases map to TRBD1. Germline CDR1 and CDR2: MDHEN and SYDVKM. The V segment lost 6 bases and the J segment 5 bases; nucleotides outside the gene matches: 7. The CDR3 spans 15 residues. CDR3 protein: CASRPGTGGDYGYTF. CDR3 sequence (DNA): TGTGCCAGCAGACCCGGGACAGGGGGCGATTATGGCTACACCTTC.

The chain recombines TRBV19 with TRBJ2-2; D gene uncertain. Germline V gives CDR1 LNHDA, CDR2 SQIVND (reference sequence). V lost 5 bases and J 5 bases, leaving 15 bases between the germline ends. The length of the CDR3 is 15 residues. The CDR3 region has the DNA TGTGCCAGTAGTCCAACCGAGTGGGGAACCGGGGAGCTGTTTTTT. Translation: CASSPTEWGTGELFF.

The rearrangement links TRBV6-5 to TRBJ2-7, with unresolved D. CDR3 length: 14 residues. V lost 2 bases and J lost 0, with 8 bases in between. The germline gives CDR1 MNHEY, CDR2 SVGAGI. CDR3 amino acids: CASSYHVLSYEQYF. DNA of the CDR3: TGTGCCAGCAGTTACCACGTCCTCTCCTACGAGCAGTACTTC.

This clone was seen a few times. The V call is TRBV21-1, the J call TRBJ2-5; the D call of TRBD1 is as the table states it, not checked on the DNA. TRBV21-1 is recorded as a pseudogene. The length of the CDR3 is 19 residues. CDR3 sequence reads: CASSKALKAVRAAIETQYF. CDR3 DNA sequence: TGTGCCAGCAGCAAAGCCCTCAAAGCCGTCAGGGCAGCAATAGAGACCCAGTACTTC.

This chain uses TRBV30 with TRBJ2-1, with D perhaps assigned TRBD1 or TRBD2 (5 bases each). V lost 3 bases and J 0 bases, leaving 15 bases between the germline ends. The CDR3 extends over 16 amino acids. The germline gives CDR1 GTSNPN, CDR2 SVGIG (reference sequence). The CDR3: CAWSPWDAHSYNEQFF. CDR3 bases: TGTGCCTGGAGCCCCTGGGACGCCCACTCCTACAATGAGCAGTTCTTC.

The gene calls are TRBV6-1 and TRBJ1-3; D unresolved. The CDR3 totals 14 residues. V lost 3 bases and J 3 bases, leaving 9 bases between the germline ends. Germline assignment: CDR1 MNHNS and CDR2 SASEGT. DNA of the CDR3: TGTGCCAGCAGTGAGGCTCCTATTGGAAACACCATATATTTT. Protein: CASSEAPIGNTIYF.

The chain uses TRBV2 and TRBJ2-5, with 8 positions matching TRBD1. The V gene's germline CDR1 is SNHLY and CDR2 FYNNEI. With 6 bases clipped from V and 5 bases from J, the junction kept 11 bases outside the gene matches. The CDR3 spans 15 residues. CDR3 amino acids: CASRTTDRARETQYF. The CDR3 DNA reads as TGTGCCAGCAGGACTACGGACAGGGCGCGTGAGACCCAGTACTTC.

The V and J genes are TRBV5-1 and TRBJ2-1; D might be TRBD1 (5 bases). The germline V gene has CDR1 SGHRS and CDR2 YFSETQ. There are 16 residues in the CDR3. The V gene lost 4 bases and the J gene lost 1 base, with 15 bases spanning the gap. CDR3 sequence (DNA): TGCGCCAGCAGCCCCCTCAGGGTAGTATCCTACAATGAGCAGTTCTTC. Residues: CASSPLRVVSYNEQFF. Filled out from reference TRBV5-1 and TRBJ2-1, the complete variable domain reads KAGVTQTPRYLIKTRGQQVTLSCSPISGHRSVSWYQQTPGQGLQFLFEYFSETQRNKGNFPGRFSGRQFSNSRSEMNVSTLELGDSALYLCASSPLRVVSYNEQFFGPGTRLTVL.

The CDR3 reads CASGTLSYNEQFF. CDR3 in DNA: TGTGCCAGCGGGACACTCTCCTACAATGAGCAGTTCTTC. V gene TRBV5-4 combines with J gene TRBJ2-1, with D perhaps TRBD1 (6 bases). The CDR3 spans 13 residues. V lost 7 bases to trimming and J lost 0 bases, with 8 bases between them. Germline V gene lookup returns CDR1 SGHNT and CDR2 YYREEE (reference sequence).

CDR3 DNA: TGTGCCAGCAGTTTAGGGAGTAGGACTGAAGCTTTCTTT. It yields the protein CASSLGSRTEAFF. The V and J genes are TRBV27 and TRBJ1-1; D is ambiguous. V dropped 2 bases and J dropped 5 bases, with 9 bases sitting between them. The germline gives CDR1 MNHEY, CDR2 SMNVEV (reference sequence). This CDR3 comprises 13 residues.

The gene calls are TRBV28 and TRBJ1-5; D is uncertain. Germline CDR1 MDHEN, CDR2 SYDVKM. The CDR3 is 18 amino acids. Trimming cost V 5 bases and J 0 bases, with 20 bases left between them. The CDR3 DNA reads TGTGCCAGCAGTCCGCCCCCATTAGGGCCTTATAGCAATCAGCCCCAGCATTTT. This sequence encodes CASSPPPLGPYSNQPQHF.

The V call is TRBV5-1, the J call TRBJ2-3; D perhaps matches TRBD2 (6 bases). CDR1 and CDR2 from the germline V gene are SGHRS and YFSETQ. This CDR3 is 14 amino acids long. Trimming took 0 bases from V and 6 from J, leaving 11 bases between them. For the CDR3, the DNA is TGCGCCAGCAGCTTGGTTGGAGGGCGGGATACGCAGTATTTT. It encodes CASSLVGGRDTQYF.

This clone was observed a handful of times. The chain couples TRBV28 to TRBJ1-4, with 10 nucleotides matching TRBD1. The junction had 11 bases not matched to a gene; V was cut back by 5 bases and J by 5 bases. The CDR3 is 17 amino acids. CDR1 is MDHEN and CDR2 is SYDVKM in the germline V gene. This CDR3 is CASSPGTGANINEKLFF. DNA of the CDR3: TGTGCCAGCAGTCCCGGGACAGGGGCCAACATAAATGAAAAACTGTTTTTT.

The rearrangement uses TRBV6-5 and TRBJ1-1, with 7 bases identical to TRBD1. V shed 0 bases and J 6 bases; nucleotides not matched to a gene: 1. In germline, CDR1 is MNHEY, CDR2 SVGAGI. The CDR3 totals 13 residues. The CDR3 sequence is CASSYSDRAEAFF. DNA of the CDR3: TGTGCCAGCAGTTACTCTGACAGGGCTGAAGCTTTCTTT.

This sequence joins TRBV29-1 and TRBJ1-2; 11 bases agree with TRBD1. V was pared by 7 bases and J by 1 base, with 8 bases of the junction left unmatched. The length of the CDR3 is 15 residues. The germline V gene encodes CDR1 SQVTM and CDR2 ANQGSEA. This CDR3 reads CSATGTGGYNYGYTF. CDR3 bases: TGCAGCGCAACCGGGACAGGGGGTTATAACTATGGCTACACCTTC. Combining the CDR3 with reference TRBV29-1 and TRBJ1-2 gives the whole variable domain SAVISQKPSRDICQRGTSLTIQCQVDSQVTMMFWYRQQPGQSLTLIATANQGSEATYESGFVIDKFPISRPNLTFSTLTVSNMSPEDSSIYLCSATGTGGYNYGYTFGSGTRLTVV.

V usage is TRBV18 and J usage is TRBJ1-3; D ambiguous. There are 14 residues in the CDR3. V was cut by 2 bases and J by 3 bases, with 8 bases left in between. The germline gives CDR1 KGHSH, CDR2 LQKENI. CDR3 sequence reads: CASSPINSGNTIYF. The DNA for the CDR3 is TGTGCCAGCTCACCAATTAACAGTGGAAACACCATATATTTT.

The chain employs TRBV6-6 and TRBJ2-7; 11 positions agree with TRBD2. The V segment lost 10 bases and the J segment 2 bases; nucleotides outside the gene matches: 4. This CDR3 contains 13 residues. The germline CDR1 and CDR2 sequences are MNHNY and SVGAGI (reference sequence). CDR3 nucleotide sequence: TGTGCCATCGGGACTAGCGGCACCTACGAGCAGTACTTC. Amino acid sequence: CAIGTSGTYEQYF.

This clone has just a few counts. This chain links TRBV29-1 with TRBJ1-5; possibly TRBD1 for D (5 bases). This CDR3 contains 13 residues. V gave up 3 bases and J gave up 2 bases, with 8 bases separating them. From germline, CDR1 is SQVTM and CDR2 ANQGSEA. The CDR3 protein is CSVDTGRNQPQHF. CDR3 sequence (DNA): TGCAGCGTTGACACGGGACGCAATCAGCCCCAGCATTTT.

CDR3 residues: CASARLAGLTQYF. The CDR3 nucleotides read TGTGCCAGCGCCAGACTAGCGGGGTTGACCCAGTACTTC. This sequence joins TRBV6-1 and TRBJ2-5, with 11 bases matching TRBD2. CDR1 and CDR2 from the germline V gene are MNHNS and SASEGT. J gave up 7 bases and V 8 bases, and 6 bases lay outside the gene matches. This CDR3 spans 13 amino acids.